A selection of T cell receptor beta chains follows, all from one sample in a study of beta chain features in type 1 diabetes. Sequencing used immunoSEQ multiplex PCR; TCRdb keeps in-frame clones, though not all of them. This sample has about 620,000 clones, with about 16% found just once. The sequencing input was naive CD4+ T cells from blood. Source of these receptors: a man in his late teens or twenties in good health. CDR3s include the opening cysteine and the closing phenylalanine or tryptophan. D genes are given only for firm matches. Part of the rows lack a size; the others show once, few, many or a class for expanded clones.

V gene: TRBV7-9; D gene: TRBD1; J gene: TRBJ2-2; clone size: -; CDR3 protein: CASSPRGGQGDNGELFF
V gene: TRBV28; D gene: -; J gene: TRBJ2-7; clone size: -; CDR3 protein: CASSWGHKFEQYF
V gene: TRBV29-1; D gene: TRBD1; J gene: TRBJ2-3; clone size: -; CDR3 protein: CSVARDRVRSTDTQYF
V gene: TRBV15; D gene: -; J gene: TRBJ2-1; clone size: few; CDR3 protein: CATSRETSSYNEQFF
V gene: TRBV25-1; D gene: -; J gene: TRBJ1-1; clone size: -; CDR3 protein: CASSSYSAGVTEAFF
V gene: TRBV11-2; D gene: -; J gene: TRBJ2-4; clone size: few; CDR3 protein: CASSFERRDGIQYF
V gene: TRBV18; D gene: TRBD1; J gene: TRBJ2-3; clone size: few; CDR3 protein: CASSPGQGTHTQYF
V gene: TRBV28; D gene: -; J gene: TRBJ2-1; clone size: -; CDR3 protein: CASSPPGIQFF
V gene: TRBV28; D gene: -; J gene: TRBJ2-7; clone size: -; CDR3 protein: CASRPGLAEQYF
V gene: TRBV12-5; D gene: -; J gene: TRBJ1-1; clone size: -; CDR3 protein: CASGPTGTHTEAFF
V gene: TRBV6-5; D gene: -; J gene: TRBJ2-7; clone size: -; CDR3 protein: CASSKDRSSYEQYF
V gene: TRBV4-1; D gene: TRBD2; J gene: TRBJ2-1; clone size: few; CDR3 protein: CASSRGLAGASHNEQFF
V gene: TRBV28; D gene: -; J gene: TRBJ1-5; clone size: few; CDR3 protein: CASSLGPGVLNQPQHF
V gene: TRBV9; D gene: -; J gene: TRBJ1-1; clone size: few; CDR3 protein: CASSVELGQAFF
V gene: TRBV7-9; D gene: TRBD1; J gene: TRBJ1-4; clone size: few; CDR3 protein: CASSLALGQGIGTNEKLFF
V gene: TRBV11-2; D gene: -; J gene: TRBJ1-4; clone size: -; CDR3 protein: CASSIIVGGGEKLFF
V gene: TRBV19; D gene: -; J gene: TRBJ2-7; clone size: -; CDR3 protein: CASSTSGTVLSEQYF
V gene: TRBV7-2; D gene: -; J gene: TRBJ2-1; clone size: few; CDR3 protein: CASSLARNEQFF
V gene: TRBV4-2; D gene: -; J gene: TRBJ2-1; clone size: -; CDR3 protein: CASSQDEREEQFF
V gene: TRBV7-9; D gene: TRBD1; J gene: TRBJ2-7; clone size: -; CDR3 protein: CASSTDRGLYEQYF
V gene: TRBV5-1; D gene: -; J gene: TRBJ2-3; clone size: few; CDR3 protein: CASSLASDFTDTQYF
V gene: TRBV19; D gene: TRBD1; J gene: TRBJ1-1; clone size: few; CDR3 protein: CASTIGQGLNTEAFF
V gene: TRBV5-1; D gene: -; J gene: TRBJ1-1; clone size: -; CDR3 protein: CASSLEGVQNTEAFF
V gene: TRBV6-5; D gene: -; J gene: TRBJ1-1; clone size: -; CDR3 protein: CASSPTGWPEAFF
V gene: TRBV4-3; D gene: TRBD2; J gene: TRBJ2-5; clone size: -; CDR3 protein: CASSQGGGQKAQYF
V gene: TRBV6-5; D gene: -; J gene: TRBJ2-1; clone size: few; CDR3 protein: CASSQHNEQFF
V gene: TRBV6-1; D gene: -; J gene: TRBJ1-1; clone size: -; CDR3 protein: CASPRSIPVNTEAFF
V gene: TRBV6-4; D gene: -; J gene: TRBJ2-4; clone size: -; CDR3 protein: CASSDSICQNIQYF
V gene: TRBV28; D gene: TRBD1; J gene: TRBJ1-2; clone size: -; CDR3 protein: CASSLVLTGGDYGYTF
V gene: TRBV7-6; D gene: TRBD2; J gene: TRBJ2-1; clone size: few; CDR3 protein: CASSLALAGNEQFF
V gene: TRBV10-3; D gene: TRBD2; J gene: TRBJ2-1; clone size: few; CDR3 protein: CATGGLAGSLGVDEQFF
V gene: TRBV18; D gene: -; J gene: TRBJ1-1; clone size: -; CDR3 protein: CASSPGSGNTEAFF
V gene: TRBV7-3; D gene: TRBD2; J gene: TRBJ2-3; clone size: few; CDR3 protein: CASSSAGARTDTQYF
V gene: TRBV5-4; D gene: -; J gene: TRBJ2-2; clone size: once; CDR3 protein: CASSLWKGGELFF
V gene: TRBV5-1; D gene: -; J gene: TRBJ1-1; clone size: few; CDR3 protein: CASSLGGYGAFF
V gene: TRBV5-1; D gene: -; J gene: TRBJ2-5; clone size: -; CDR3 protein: CASSLGPGPQETQYF
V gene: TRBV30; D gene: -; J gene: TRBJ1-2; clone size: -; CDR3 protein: CAWSTGGKGHGYTF
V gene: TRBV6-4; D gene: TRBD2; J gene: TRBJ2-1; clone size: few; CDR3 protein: CASSPSLAGGRNEQFF
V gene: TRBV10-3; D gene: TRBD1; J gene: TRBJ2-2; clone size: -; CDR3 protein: CAISVGTGDLGELFF
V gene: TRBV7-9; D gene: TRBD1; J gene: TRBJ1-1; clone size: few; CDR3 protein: CASSWGQGDTEAFF
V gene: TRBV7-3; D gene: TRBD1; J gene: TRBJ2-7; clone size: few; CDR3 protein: CASSEQGGEQYF
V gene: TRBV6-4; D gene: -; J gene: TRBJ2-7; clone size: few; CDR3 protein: CASSDPGGRSYEQYF
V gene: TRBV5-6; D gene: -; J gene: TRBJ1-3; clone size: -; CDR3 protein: CASSLDSYGNTIYF
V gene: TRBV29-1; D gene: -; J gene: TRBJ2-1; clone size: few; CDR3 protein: CSVDGAPFPNNEQFF
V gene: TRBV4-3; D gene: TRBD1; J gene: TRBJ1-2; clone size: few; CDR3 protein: CASSQDQMRGRNYGYTF
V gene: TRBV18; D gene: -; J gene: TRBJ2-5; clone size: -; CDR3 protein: CASSPLEGETQYF
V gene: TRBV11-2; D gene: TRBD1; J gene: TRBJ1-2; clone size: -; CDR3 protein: CASSLDGQGSGYTF
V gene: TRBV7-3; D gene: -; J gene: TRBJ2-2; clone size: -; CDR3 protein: CASSLTSRRIRDTGELFF
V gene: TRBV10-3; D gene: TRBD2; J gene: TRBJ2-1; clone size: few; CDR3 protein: CATLPGLGVGEQFF
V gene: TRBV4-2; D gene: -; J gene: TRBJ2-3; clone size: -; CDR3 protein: CASSQGDGDTQYF